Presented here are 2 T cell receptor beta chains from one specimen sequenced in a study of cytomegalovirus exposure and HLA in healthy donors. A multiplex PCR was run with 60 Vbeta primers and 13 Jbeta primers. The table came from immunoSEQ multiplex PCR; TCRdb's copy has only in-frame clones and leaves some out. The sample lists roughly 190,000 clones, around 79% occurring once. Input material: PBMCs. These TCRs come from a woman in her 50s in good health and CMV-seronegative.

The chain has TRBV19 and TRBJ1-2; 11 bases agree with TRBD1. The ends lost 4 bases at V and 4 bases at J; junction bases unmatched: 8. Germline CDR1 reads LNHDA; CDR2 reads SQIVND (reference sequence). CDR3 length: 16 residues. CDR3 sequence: CASSTRTGGPGYGYTF. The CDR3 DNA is TGTGCCAGTAGTACTCGGACAGGGGGCCCCGGCTATGGCTACACCTTC.

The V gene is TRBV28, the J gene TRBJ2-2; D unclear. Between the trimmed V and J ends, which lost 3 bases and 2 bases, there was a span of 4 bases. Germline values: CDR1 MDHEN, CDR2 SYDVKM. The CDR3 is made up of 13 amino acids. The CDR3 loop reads CASSFLNTGELFF. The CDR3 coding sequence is TGTGCCAGCAGTTTCCTTAACACCGGGGAGCTGTTTTTT.